These T cell receptor beta chains were read from a single sample in a study of T cells in Graves' hyperthyroidism and ophthalmopathy. TCRdb ran MiXCR on the multiplex PCR reads and lists one entry per CDR3 protein. The profile shows about 620,000 distinct CDR3 sequences, around 15% of them singletons. Sequencing was carried out using blood. The receptor set was obtained from a woman aged 25-40 years with Graves' hyperthyroidism. CDR3s include the opening cysteine and the closing phenylalanine or tryptophan. The D gene is left open where the match is weak. A clone size is listed for some rows: how often the clone was seen (once, few, many), or a class if it is expanded.

TRBV28	many	.	TRBJ1-5	CASRGFDQPQHF	TGTGCCAGCAGGGGTTTTGATCAGCCCCAGCATTTT
TRBV28	many	TRBD1	TRBJ2-5	CASSVGQEETQYF	TGTGCCAGCAGTGTGGGACAGGAAGAGACCCAGTACTTC
TRBV28	many	TRBD2	TRBJ2-1	CASSPTAGGLYNEQFF	TGTGCCAGCAGTCCCACGGCGGGAGGGCTCTACAATGAGCAGTTCTTC
TRBV7-2	many	TRBD2	TRBJ2-1	CASSFSGREAHEQFF	TGTGCCAGCAGTTTTAGCGGGAGGGAGGCCCATGAGCAGTTCTTC
TRBV20-1	.	TRBD2	TRBJ2-1	CSGSGKGDYNEQFF	TGCAGTGGCAGCGGGAAGGGAGACTACAATGAGCAGTTCTTC
TRBV3-2	few	.	TRBJ1-6	CASSQGRGNNSPLHF	TGTGCCAGCAGCCAAGGAAGAGGTAACAATTCACCCCTCCACTTT
TRBV5-6	.	TRBD1	TRBJ2-1	CASSLDMGTEYNEQFF	TGTGCCAGCAGCTTGGATATGGGGACAGAATACAATGAGCAGTTCTTC
TRBV14	few	.	TRBJ2-2	CASSQGTFGELFF	TGTGCCAGCAGCCAAGGGACGTTCGGGGAGCTGTTTTTT
TRBV5-4	few	TRBD2	TRBJ2-7	CASSLHLAGGLQYF	TGTGCCAGCAGCTTGCACCTAGCGGGAGGGTTGCAGTACTTC
TRBV20-1	.	TRBD2	TRBJ2-5	CSARLAGGRAVETQYF	TGCAGTGCTAGGCTAGCGGGAGGTAGAGCTGTTGAGACCCAGTACTTC
TRBV3-1	.	.	TRBJ1-4	CASSPLTRVRRSNEKLFF	TGTGCCAGCAGCCCGTTAACTCGGGTCCGTCGATCTAATGAAAAACTGTTTTTT
TRBV6-2/TRBV6-3	many	TRBD2	TRBJ2-7	CASSQTNLAGYGRYEQYF	TGTGCCAGCAGCCAAACGAACCTAGCGGGATACGGCAGGTACGAGCAGTACTTC
TRBV28	few	.	TRBJ2-5	CASSRGRRGSYQYF	TGTGCCAGCAGCAGGGGCCGTCGGGGGAGCTACCAGTACTTC
TRBV7-6	many	TRBD1	TRBJ1-4	CASSGTATNEKLFF	TGTGCCAGCAGCGGGACAGCAACTAATGAAAAACTGTTTTTT
TRBV12-3/TRBV12-4	many	.	TRBJ1-2	CASSSTTGSYYTF	TGTGCCAGCAGTTCCACTACAGGGTCGTACTACACCTTC
TRBV18	.	.	TRBJ2-1	CASSKPGANEQFF	TGTGCCAGCTCAAAGCCAGGGGCCAATGAGCAGTTCTTC
TRBV28	many	.	TRBJ2-3	CASSLEKYTQYF	TGTGCCAGCAGTTTGGAAAAATATACGCAGTATTTT
TRBV20-1	many	.	TRBJ1-1	CSARLGGPAEAFF	TGCAGTGCTAGGTTGGGGGGGCCCGCTGAAGCTTTCTTT
TRBV7-2	many	TRBD1	TRBJ1-2	CASRATGVNYGYTF	TGTGCCAGCAGAGCGACAGGGGTTAACTATGGCTACACCTTC
TRBV7-9	many	.	TRBJ1-1	CASSLGIAEAFF	TGTGCCAGCAGCTTGGGTATTGCTGAAGCTTTCTTT
TRBV27	many	.	TRBJ2-6	CASGGGGANVLTF	TGTGCCAGCGGGGGGGGCGGGGCCAACGTCCTGACTTTC
TRBV7-9	.	.	TRBJ1-4	CASSLTLATNEKLSF	TGTGCCAGCAGCTTAACACTCGCAACTAATGAAAAACTGTCTTTT
TRBV6-1	.	.	TRBJ1-2	CASSTTGGDYGYTF	TGTGCCAGCAGTACGACAGGTGGGGACTATGGCTACACCTTC
TRBV18	many	.	TRBJ2-7	CASSPNGNEQYF	TGTGCCAGCTCACCGAACGGGAACGAGCAGTACTTC
TRBV6-5	.	.	TRBJ1-2	CASSYSVSSYGYTF	TGTGCCAGCAGTTACAGTGTCAGCAGCTATGGCTACACCTTC
TRBV7-3	.	.	TRBJ2-1	CASSLNEGPTYVQFF	TGTGCCAGCAGCTTAAATGAGGGACCCACGTACGTTCAGTTCTTC
TRBV28	few	.	TRBJ2-3	CASSFGAVTDTQYF	TGTGCCAGCAGTTTTGGGGCTGTTACGGATACGCAGTATTTT
TRBV2	many	TRBD2	TRBJ2-3	CASSPLRRETADTQYF	TGTGCCAGCAGTCCCTTGAGGCGGGAGACCGCAGATACGCAGTATTTT
TRBV28	many	.	TRBJ1-2	CASTSQGREYGYTF	TGTGCCAGCACGTCACAGGGACGAGAGTATGGCTACACCTTC